This TCR beta chain was retrieved from a study of T cell repertoires in cytomegalovirus infection. Study details: Matching HLA type, along with CMV infection, was indicated by public TCR beta signatures. Overall study results and limits: HLA-C-restricted TCR beta clonotypes specific for CMV led the ex vivo response.

This CDR3 spans 12 amino acids. Trimming shortened V by 9 bases and J by 7 bases, and 16 bases separated the two germline ends. CDR1 and CDR2 (germline): SNHLY, FYNNEI. As regards this clonotype: The antigen is not known.

TCRdb processed the reads anew with MiXCR; each CDR3 protein has one entry. Of about 150,000 distinct CDR3 sequences listed, roughly 18% are singletons. Sample: CD8+ T cells from PBMCs. This TCR derives from a human donor in good health (CMV status not recorded). Some clones in this sample may be carry-over from other donors' samples. V gene TRBV2 combines with J gene TRBJ2-7, with D possibly being TRBD2 (6 bases). CDR3 nucleotides: TGTGCCAGGACAACTACCCGGGGGGAGCAGTACTTC. Protein sequence: CARTTTRGEQYF.